This T cell receptor beta chain was sequenced during a study of shared clonotypes between healthy human individuals. Across the study: Used for every donor were three CD4 naive, three CD4 memory, two CD8 naive and one CD8 memory plate.

Profiled with immunoSEQ multiplex PCR; TCRdb holds only in-frame clones, not every one. This table has 2 million to 2.5 million clones, approximately 93% appearing once. V lost 1 base, J lost 5 bases, and 9 bases lay in between. The CDR3 is 14 amino acids. Germline lookup yields CDR1 ENHRY and CDR2 SYGVKD. The chain joins TRBV10-3 to TRBJ1-5; unclear D gene. Specimen: naive CD4+ T cells from PBMCs. Subset defined: CD45RA+ positively selected. The sequence derives from a man between 18 and 29 years old in good health. Some clones in this sample may be carry-over from other donors' samples. CDR3 loop: CAISEFRGDQPQHF. The CDR3 DNA reads TGTGCCATCAGTGAGTTTCGGGGAGATCAGCCCCAGCATTTT.